The rows below give T cell receptor beta chains drawn from one sample of a study of T cell repertoires in cytomegalovirus infection. TCRdb fed the reads into MiXCR, producing one record per CDR3 protein. The data hold about 55,000 distinct CDR3 sequences, with around 18% observed a single time. These receptors have no identified antigens. Material: CD8+ T cells from cultured PBMCs, obtained from culture after CMV antigen stimulation. These receptors all stem from a human donor in good health (CMV status not recorded). Some clones in this sample may be carry-over from other donors' samples. Each CDR3 is given with its conserved first and last residue. Each record gives: CDR3 protein, CDR3 DNA, D gene, clone size, J gene, V gene. The D gene is left open where the match is weak. Only part of the rows carry a size: once, few, many, or a class if the clone is expanded.

CDR3: CASSLRINYGYTF
DNA: TGTGCCAGCAGTTTACGGATTAACTATGGCTACACCTTC
D: NA
size: NA
J: TRBJ1-2
V: TRBV12-3/TRBV12-4

CDR3: CASSLEGQGTGEKLFF
DNA: TGTGCCAGCAGCTTAGAGGGACAGGGAACGGGTGAAAAACTGTTTTTT
D: TRBD1
size: NA
J: TRBJ1-4
V: TRBV7-2

CDR3: CASSLGKSLTNTEAFF
DNA: TGTGCCAGCAGCTTGGGAAAGAGCCTAACGAACACTGAAGCTTTCTTT
D: NA
size: NA
J: TRBJ1-1
V: TRBV7-9

CDR3: CASSSQEVWEPNYEQYF
DNA: TGTGCCAGCAGCTCACAAGAGGTGTGGGAGCCCAACTACGAGCAGTACTTC
D: NA
size: few
J: TRBJ2-7
V: TRBV7-9

CDR3: CASSRGIVRDQPQHF
DNA: TGTGCCAGCAGCCGGGGGATAGTTAGAGATCAGCCCCAGCATTTT
D: NA
size: NA
J: TRBJ1-5
V: TRBV7-8

CDR3: CASSQDRTGPVYEQYF
DNA: TGCGCCAGCAGCCAAGACCGGACAGGACCCGTCTACGAGCAGTACTTC
D: TRBD1
size: NA
J: TRBJ2-7
V: TRBV4-3

CDR3: CASSSSGKANEQFF
DNA: TGTGCCAGCAGTTCTAGCGGGAAGGCCAATGAGCAGTTCTTC
D: TRBD2
size: few
J: TRBJ2-1
V: TRBV28

CDR3: CASSYREGRDRDTQYF
DNA: TGTGCCAGCAGTTATCGGGAGGGGCGGGATAGAGATACGCAGTATTTT
D: TRBD2
size: NA
J: TRBJ2-3
V: TRBV12-3/TRBV12-4

CDR3: CASSLRGTENQPQHF
DNA: TGTGCCAGCAGCTTAAGAGGGACGGAAAATCAGCCCCAGCATTTT
D: NA
size: NA
J: TRBJ1-5
V: TRBV7-2

CDR3: CASSLSGGRGHEQYF
DNA: TGTGCCAGCAGCTTAAGTGGCGGGAGGGGCCACGAGCAGTACTTC
D: TRBD2
size: few
J: TRBJ2-7
V: TRBV7-8

CDR3: CASSLAGTANYGYTF
DNA: TGTGCCAGCAGCTTAGCCGGGACAGCAAACTATGGCTACACCTTC
D: TRBD1
size: NA
J: TRBJ1-2
V: TRBV7-8

CDR3: CASSGTGYTDTQYF
DNA: TGTGCCAGCAGCGGGACAGGGTACACAGATACGCAGTATTTT
D: TRBD1
size: NA
J: TRBJ2-3
V: TRBV7-2

CDR3: CASSLGIAGGVTDTQYF
DNA: TGTGCCAGCAGCTTAGGAATAGCGGGGGGGGTCACAGATACGCAGTATTTT
D: TRBD2
size: NA
J: TRBJ2-3
V: TRBV7-2

CDR3: CSAPRGAEQETQYF
DNA: TGCAGCGCTCCCCGGGGGGCAGAACAAGAGACCCAGTACTTC
D: NA
size: NA
J: TRBJ2-5
V: TRBV29-1

CDR3: CASSPRQAQCYGYTF
DNA: TGTGCCAGCAGCCCACGACAGGCACAGTGCTATGGCTACACCTTC
D: NA
size: NA
J: TRBJ1-2
V: TRBV11-3